The 9 T cell receptor beta chains below come from one sample, sequenced in a study of radiotherapy plus CTLA-4 blockade in lung cancer. Produced via immunoSEQ multiplex PCR; TCRdb's table is partial and in-frame only. Here the sample spans 25,000 to 35,000 clones, 70% to 80% being singletons. The source was peripheral blood, collected from a patient treated with radiotherapy plus ipilimumab. Source of these receptors: a human donor with non-small cell lung cancer who had stable disease on radiotherapy plus ipilimumab.

This chain's CDR3 is CASRGLAEDYEQYF. CDR3 nucleotides: TGTGCCAGCAGAGGACTAGCTGAGGACTACGAGCAGTACTTC. The chain combines TRBV6-1 with TRBJ2-7; TRBD2 agrees at 8 bases. The CDR3 consists of 14 residues. Trimming took 6 bases from V and 3 from J; bases not matched to a gene: 7. Germline assignment: CDR1 MNHNS and CDR2 SASEGT.

This chain links TRBV6-4 with TRBJ1-1, with a tentative D call TRBD1 (6 bases). V lost 6 bases, J lost 7 bases, and 9 bases lay in between. The germline V gene encodes CDR1 MRHNA and CDR2 SNTAGT. This CDR3 comprises 11 residues. The CDR3: CASRRGYEAFF. CDR3 nucleotide sequence: TGTGCCAGCAGAAGGGGGTATGAAGCTTTCTTT.

The chain has TRBV5-6 and TRBJ1-1, with D hard to call. Germline values: CDR1 SGHDT, CDR2 YYEEEE. V was trimmed by 3 bases and J by 4 bases, leaving 10 bases between them. This CDR3 spans 13 amino acids. CDR3 in DNA: TGTGCCAGCAGCTCTTCCGTGAGCACTGAAGCTTTCTTT. Translating gives CASSSSVSTEAFF.

This clone came up a few times. The V call is TRBV6-6, the J call TRBJ1-3, with D possibly matching TRBD1 (6 bases). The CDR3 sequence is 15 residues long. The germline V gene encodes CDR1 MNHNY and CDR2 SVGAGI (reference sequence). Trimming cost V 4 bases and J 6 bases, with 16 bases left between them. The CDR3 sequence: CASSLSGDVVNTIYF. The CDR3 DNA reads TGTGCCAGCAGTTTATCAGGGGATGTGGTAAACACCATATATTTT.

V usage is TRBV19 and J usage is TRBJ2-7, with 10 bases matching TRBD1. J gave up 0 bases and V 6 bases, and 8 bases lay outside the gene matches. The germline V gene encodes CDR1 LNHDA and CDR2 SQIVND (reference sequence). This CDR3 spans 16 amino acids. The CDR3 coding sequence is TGTGCCAGTAGCTCCCGAAGGACAGGGGGCTCCTACGAGCAGTACTTC. Translating gives CASSSRRTGGSYEQYF.

This clone was observed once. The chain joins TRBV7-3 to TRBJ1-1; D unclear. This CDR3 is built from 14 residues. Per the germline V gene, CDR1 is SGHTA and CDR2 is FQGTGA. V lost 6 bases and J lost 4, with 15 bases in between. The DNA for the CDR3 is TGTGCCAGCAGGCTCGACTCTCGGGTCACTGAAGCTTTCTTT. This translates into CASRLDSRVTEAFF.

The sample holds a few counts of this clone. V usage is TRBV6-5 and J usage is TRBJ1-6; D is ambiguous. The CDR3 has 15 amino acids. CDR1 and CDR2 (germline): MNHEY, SVGAGI. V was shortened by 2 bases and J by 7 bases, with 12 bases between the two germline ends. DNA for the CDR3: TGTGCCAGCAGTTACAAGCCCTGGGAAAATTCACCCCTCCACTTT. Its translation: CASSYKPWENSPLHF.

The chain combines TRBV25-1 with TRBJ1-1; D gene unclear. Germline-derived CDR1 and CDR2 are MGHDK and SYGVNS. The CDR3 spans 15 residues. Trimming cost V 4 bases and J 2 bases, with 14 bases left between them. The CDR3 DNA reads TGTGCCAGCAGTGGGTCCCAGGATTTCAACACTGAAGCTTTCTTT. This gives the protein CASSGSQDFNTEAFF.

This chain links TRBV29-1 with TRBJ2-2, with 9 bases matching TRBD1. The CDR3 contains 16 residues. V lost 3 bases to trimming and J lost 7 bases; unmatched junction nucleotides: 12. Germline assignment: CDR1 SQVTM and CDR2 ANQGSEA. The CDR3 reads CSVDLPGQGTVGELFF. Here the CDR3 DNA reads TGCAGCGTTGATCTACCGGGACAGGGAACGGTCGGGGAGCTGTTTTTT.